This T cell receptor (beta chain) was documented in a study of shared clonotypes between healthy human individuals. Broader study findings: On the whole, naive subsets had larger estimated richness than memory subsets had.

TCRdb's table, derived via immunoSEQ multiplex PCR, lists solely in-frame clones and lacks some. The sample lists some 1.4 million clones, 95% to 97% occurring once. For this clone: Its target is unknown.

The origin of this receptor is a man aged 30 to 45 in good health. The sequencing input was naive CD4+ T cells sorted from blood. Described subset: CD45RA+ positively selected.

CDR3 in amino acids: CAASSTMGTEAFF. CDR3 DNA sequence: TGTGCCGCCTCATCGACGATGGGCACTGAAGCTTTCTTT. The V and J genes are TRBV10-3 and TRBJ1-1, with no clear D. The CDR3 loop spans 13 amino acids. V shed 11 bases and J shed 4 bases, with 17 bases lying between them. The germline CDR1 and CDR2 sequences are ENHRY and SYGVKD.